This TCR beta chain came from a study of blood T cell repertoires in COVID-19. As processed by the authors: The authors estimated nucleated cell counts from reference gene primer amplification. Assay: immunoSEQ multiplex PCR; the TCRdb copy retains only in-frame clones and omits some. V and J calls and clone size are copied from that table; D and trimming were computed from the DNA. The repertoire includes 150,000 to 200,000 clones, around nine tenths of them detected once, and approximately 0.93% sits in the top ten. V was cut by 0 bases and J by 5 bases, with 8 bases left in between. The CDR3 totals 15 residues. CDR1 and CDR2 from the germline V gene are LNHNV and YYDKDF (reference sequence).

The chain employs TRBV15 and TRBJ1-6; perhaps TRBD1 as D (5 bases). The sample comprised peripheral blood. This clonotype was sampled from a woman aged 18-29 years who had recovered from COVID-19. For the CDR3, the DNA is TGTGCCACCAGCAGAGATCCAGGGAATAATTCACCCCTCCACTTT. Translation gives CATSRDPGNNSPLHF.